This T cell receptor beta chain is from a study of metastatic and nonmetastatic thyroid tumors. The CDR3 loop spans 13 amino acids. CDR1 and CDR2 from the germline V gene are MNHEY and SMNVEV (reference sequence). TCRdb redid the clone calls on the PCR reads using MiXCR. The repertoire holds around 45,000 clones, with about 15% as singletons. Turning to this clone: An end of the junction differs from the germline gene, which may be a read error.

Ahead of thyroid surgery, no patient had received treatment of any kind. This TCR was sampled from a female donor with papillary thyroid cancer or a benign thyroid nodule (not recorded which). Some clones in this sample may be carry-over from other donors' samples. Sample: blood. J is TRBJ1-2 and V is TRBV27; possible D gene TRBD1, 6 bases. This CDR3 reads CASSDRRPYGYDF. CDR3 in DNA: TGTGCCAGCAGTGACAGGAGGCCCTATGGATACGACTTC.